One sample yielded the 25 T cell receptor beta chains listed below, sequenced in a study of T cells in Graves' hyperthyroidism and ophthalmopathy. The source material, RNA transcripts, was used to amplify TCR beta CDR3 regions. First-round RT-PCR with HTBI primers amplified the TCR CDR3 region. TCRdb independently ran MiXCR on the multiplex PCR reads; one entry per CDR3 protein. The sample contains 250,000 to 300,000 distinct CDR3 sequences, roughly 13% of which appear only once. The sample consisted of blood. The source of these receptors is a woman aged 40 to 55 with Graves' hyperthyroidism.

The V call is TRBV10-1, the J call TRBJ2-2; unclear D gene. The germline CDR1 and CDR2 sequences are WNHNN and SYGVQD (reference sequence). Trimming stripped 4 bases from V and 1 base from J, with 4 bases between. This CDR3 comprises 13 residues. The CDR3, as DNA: TGCGCCAGCAGTGGACTGAACACCGGGGAGCTGTTTTTT. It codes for CASSGLNTGELFF.

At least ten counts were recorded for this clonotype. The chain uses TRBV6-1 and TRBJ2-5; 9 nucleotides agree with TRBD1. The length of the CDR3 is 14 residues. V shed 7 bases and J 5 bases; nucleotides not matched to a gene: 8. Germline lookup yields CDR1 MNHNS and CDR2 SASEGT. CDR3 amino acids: CASNGQGTVETQYF. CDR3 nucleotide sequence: TGTGCCAGCAATGGACAGGGGACTGTTGAGACCCAGTACTTC.

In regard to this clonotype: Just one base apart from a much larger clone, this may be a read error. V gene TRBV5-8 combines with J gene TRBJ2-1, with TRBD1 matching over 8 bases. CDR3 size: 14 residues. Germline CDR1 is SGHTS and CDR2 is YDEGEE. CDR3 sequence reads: CTSSFRDRRTEQFF. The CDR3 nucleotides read TGTACCAGCAGCTTCCGGGACAGGAGGACTGAGCAGTTCTTC.

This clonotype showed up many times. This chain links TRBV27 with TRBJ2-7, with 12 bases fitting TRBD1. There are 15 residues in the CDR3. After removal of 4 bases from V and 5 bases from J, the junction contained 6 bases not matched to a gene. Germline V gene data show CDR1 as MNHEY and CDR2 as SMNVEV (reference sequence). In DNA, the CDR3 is TGTGCCAGCAGTTGGTCCGGGACAGGGGGCAACGAGCAGTACTTC. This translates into CASSWSGTGGNEQYF.

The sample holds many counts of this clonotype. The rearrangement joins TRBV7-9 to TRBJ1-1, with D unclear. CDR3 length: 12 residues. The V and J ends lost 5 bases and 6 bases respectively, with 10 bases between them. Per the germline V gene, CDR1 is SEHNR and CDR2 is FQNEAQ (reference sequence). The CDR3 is CASSLGSAEAFF. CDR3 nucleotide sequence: TGTGCCAGCAGCCTAGGGAGCGCTGAAGCTTTCTTT.

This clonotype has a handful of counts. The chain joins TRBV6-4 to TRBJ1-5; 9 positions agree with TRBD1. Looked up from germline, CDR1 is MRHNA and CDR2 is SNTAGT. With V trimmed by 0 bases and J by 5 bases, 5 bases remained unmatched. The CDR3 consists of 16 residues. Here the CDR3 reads CASSDSSRDRDQPQHF. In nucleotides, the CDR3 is TGTGCCAGCAGTGACTCGAGTCGGGACAGGGATCAGCCCCAGCATTTT.

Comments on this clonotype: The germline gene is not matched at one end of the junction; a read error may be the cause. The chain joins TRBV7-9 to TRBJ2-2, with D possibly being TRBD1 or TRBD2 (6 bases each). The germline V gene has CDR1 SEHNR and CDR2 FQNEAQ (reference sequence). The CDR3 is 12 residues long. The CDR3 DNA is TGTGCCAGCAGTAGGGACACCGGGGGGCTGTTTTTT. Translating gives CASSRDTGGLFF.

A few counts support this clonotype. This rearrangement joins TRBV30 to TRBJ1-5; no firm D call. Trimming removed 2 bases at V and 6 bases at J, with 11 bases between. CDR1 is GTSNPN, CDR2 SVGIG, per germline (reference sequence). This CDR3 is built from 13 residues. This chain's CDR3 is CAWSQGLGQPQHF. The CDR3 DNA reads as TGTGCCTGGAGTCAAGGGCTCGGTCAGCCCCAGCATTTT.

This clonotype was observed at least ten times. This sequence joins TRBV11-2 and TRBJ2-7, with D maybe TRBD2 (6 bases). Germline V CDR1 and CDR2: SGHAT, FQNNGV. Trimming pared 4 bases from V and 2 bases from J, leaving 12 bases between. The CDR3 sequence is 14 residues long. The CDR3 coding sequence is TGTGCCAGCAGCTCGATAGCGGAACCCTACGAGCAGTACTTC. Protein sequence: CASSSIAEPYEQYF. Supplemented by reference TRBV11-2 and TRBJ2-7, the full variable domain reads EAGVAQSPRYKIIEKRQSVAFWCNPISGHATLYWYQQILGQGPKLLIQFQNNGVVDDSQLPKDRFSAERLKGVDSTLKIQPAKLEDSAVYLCASSSIAEPYEQYFGPGTRLTVT.

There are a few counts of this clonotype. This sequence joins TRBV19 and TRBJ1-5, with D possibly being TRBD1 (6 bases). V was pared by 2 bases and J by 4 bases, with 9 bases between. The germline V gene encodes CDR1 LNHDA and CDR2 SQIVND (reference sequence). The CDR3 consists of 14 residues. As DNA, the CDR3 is TGTGCCAGTAGTATATCTCAGGGGAATCAGCCCCAGCATTTT. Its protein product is CASSISQGNQPQHF.

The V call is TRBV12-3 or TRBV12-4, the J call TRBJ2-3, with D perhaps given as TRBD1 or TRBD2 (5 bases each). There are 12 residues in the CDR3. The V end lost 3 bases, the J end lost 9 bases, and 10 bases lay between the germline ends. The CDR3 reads CASSFGGSTQYF. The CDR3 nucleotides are TGTGCCAGCAGTTTTGGGGGTAGCACGCAGTATTTT.

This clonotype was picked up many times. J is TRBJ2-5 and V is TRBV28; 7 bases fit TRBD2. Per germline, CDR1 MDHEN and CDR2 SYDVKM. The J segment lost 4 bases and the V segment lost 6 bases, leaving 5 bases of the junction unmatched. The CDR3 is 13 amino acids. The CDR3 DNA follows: TGTGCCAGCAGGTGGTCTAGCGGAGAGACCCAGTACTTC. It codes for CASRWSSGETQYF.

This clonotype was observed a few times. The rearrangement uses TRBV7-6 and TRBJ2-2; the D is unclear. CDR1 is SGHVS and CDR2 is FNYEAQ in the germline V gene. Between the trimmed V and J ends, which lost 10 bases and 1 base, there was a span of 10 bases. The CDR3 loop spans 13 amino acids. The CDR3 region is CATLVVNTGELFF. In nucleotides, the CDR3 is TGTGCCACCCTCGTTGTGAACACCGGGGAGCTGTTTTTT.

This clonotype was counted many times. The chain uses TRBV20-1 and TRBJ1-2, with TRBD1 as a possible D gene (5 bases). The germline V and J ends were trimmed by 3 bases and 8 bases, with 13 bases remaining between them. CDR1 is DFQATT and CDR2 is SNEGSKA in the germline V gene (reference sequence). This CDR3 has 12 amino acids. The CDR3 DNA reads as TGCAGTGCTAGGCTGGGGCTTAGGGGCTACACCTTC. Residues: CSARLGLRGYTF.

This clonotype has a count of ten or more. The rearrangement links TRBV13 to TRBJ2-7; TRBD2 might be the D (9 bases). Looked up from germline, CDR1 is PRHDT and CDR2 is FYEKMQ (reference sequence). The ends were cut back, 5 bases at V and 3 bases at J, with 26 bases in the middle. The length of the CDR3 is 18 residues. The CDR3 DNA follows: TGTGCCAGCAGCCGTAAGCGGGGGGCGGACAGGGCTGTCTACGAGCAGTACTTC. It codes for CASSRKRGADRAVYEQYF. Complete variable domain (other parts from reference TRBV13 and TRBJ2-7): AAGVIQSPRHLIKEKRETATLKCYPIPRHDTVYWYQQGPGQDPQFLISFYEKMQSDKGSIPDRFSAQQFSDYHSELNMSSLELGDSALYFCASSRKRGADRAVYEQYFGPGTRLTVT.

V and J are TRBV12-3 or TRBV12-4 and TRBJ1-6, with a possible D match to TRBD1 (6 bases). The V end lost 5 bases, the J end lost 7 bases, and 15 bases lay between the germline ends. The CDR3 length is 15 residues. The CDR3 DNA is TGTGCCAGCAGTCCTCTAGGACAGAGAAATTCACCCCTCCACTTT. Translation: CASSPLGQRNSPLHF.

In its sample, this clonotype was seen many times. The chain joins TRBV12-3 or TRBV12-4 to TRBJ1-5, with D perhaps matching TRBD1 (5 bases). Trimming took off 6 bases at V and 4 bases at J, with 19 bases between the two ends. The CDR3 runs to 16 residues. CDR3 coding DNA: TGTGCCAGCAGCACCCATTGGGGCCCCGCGAATCAGCCCCAGCATTTT. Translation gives CASSTHWGPANQPQHF.

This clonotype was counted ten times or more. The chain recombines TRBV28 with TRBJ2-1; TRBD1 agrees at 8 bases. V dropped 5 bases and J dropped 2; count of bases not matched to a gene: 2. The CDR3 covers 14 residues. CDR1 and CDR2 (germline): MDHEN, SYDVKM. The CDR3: CASSPDRAYNEQFF. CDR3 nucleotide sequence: TGTGCCAGCAGTCCGGACAGGGCCTACAATGAGCAGTTCTTC.

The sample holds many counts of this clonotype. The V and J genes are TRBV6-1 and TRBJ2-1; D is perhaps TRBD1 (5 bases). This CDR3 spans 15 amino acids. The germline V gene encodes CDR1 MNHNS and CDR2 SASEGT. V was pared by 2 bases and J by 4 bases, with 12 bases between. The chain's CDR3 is CASSERGAEYNEQFF. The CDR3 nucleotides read TGTGCCAGCAGTGAAAGGGGCGCGGAATACAATGAGCAGTTCTTC.

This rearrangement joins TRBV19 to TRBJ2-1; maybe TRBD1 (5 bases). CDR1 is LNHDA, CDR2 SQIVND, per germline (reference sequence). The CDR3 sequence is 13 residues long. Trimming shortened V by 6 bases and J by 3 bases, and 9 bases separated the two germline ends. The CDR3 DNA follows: TGTGCCAGTAGGGTAGGGGTCTACAATGAGCAGTTCTTC. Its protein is CASRVGVYNEQFF. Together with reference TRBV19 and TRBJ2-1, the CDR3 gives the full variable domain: DGGITQSPKYLFRKEGQNVTLSCEQNLNHDAMYWYRQDPGQGLRLIYYSQIVNDFQKGDIAEGYSVSREKKESFPLTVTSAQKNPTAFYLCASRVGVYNEQFFGPGTRLTVL.

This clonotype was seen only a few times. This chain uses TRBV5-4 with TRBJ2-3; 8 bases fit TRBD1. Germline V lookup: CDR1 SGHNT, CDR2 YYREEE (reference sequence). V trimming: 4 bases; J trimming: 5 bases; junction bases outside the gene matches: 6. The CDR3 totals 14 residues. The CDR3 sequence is CASSVQGAEDTQYF. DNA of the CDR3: TGTGCCAGCAGCGTCCAGGGGGCGGAAGATACGCAGTATTTT.

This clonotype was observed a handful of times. The CDR3 coding sequence is TGTGCCATCAGGGGAGAACAGGGAATTAACTATGGCTACACCTTC. It translates to CAIRGEQGINYGYTF. This sequence joins TRBV10-3 and TRBJ1-2; perhaps TRBD1 as D (6 bases). Trimming pared 6 bases from V and 1 base from J, leaving 15 bases between. The CDR3 length is 15 residues. The germline V gene has CDR1 ENHRY and CDR2 SYGVKD.

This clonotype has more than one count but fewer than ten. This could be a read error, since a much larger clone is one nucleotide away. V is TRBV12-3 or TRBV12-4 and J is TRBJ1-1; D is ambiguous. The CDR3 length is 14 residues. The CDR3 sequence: CASIVTGRNIEAFF. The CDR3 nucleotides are TGTGCCAGCATCGTGACCGGGAGGAACATTGAAGCTTTCTTT.

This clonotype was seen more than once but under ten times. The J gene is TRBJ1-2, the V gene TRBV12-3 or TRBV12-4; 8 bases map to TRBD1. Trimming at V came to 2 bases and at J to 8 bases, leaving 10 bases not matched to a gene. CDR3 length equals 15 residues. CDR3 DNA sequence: TGTGCCAGCAGTTTATGGTCTCAGGGGGCGGGCGGCTACACCTTC. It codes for CASSLWSQGAGGYTF.

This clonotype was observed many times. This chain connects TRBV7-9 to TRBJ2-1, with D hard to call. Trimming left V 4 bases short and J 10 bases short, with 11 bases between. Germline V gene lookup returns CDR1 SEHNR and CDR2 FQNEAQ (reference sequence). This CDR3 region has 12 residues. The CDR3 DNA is TGTGCCAGCAGCTCATACGGTGACGAGCAGTTCTTC. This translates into CASSSYGDEQFF.